Sequencing of this TCR beta chain was carried out in a study of shared clonotypes between healthy human individuals. Those who donated were healthy HIV-negative adults, with no recent acute infections or vaccinations reported. Per germline, CDR1 LNHNV and CDR2 YYDKDF (reference sequence). This CDR3 has 19 residues. Trimming pared 0 bases from V and 8 bases from J, leaving 28 bases between. Genomic DNA from each subset was divided evenly over several immunoSEQ plates. Replicate sorted-subset PCRs were loaded with about 0.2 ug DNA, 30,000 to 35,000 T cell genomes. The protocol was immunoSEQ multiplex PCR, while the TCRdb copy is restricted to in-frame clones and leaves out a portion. This sample carries about 330,000 clones, around 86% of them seen once, and the ten largest clones take about 17%. This clone appeared a single time. Its antigen is unknown. Study findings and constraints: Represented diversity, genetic and exposure-history alike, was limited by few donors.

Sequences were obtained from memory CD8+ T cells sorted from blood. Subset of the sample: CD45RO+ cells pooled with CCR7-negative TemRA cells. This clonotype originated in a man younger than 35 in good health. The chain recombines TRBV15 with TRBJ1-2; tentative D call: TRBD1 (6 bases). CDR3 amino acids: CATSRDNKNFRDRRIGYTF. In DNA, the CDR3 is TGTGCCACCAGCAGAGATAACAAGAATTTCAGAGACAGGAGGATCGGCTACACCTTC.